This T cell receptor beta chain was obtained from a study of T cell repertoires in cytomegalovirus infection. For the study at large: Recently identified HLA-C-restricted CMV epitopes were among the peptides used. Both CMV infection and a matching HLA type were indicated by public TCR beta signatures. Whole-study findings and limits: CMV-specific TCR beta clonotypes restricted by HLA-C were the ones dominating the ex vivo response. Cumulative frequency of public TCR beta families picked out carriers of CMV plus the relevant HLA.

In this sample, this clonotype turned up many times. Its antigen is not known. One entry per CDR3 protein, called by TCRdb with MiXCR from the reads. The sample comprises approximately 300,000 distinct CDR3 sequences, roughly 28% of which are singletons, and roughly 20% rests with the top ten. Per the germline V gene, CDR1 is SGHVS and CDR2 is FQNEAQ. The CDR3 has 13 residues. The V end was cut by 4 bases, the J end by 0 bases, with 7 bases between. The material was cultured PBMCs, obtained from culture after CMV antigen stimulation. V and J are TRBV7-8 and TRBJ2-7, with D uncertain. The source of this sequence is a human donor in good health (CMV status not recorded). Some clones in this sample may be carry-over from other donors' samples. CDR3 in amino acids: CASSSGSSYEQYF. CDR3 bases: TGTGCCAGCAGCTCTGGGTCCTCCTACGAGCAGTACTTC.